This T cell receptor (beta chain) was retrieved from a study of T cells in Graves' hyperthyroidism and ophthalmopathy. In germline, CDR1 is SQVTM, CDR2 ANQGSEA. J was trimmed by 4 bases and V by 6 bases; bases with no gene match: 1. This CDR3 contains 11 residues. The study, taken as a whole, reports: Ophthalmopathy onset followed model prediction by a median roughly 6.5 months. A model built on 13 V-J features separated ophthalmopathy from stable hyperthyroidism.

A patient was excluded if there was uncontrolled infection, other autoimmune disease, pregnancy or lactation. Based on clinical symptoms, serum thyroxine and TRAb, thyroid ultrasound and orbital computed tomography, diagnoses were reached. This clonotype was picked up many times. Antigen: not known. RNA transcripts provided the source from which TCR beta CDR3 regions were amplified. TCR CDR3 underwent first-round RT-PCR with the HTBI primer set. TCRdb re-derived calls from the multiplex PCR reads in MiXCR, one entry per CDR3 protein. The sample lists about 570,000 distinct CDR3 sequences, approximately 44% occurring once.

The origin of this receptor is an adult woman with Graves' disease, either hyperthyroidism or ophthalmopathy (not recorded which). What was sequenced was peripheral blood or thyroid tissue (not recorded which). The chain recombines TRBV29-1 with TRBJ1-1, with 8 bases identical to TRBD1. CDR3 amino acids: CSVRGPTEAFF. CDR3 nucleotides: TGCAGCGTCAGGGGGCCCACTGAAGCTTTCTTT. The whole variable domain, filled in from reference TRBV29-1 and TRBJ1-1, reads SAVISQKPSRDICQRGTSLTIQCQVDSQVTMMFWYRQQPGQSLTLIATANQGSEATYESGFVIDKFPISRPNLTFSTLTVSNMSPEDSSIYLCSVRGPTEAFFGQGTRLTVV.